This entry describes one T cell receptor (beta chain). Its antigen remains unidentified. The record originates from a study of T cell responses to AZD1222 COVID-19 vaccine. Study outcomes and limitations: Researchers report vaccine-associated CD4 TCRs spanning spike, with dominance at 160-218 and 743-854.

V lost 1 base to trimming and J lost 5 bases; unmatched junction nucleotides: 5. Germline CDR1 SGHVS, CDR2 FNYEAQ. This CDR3 has 15 amino acids. The protocol was immunoSEQ multiplex PCR, while the TCRdb copy is restricted to in-frame clones and leaves out a portion. The sample yields around 80,000 clones, approximately 83% seen once. The starting material was peripheral blood, obtained 28 days after the second AZD1222 dose. This chain links TRBV7-6 with TRBJ2-3; 8 bases agree with TRBD2. The TCR originated in an adult who received the AZD1222 COVID-19 vaccine. CDR3 residues: CASSLDGRALDTQYF. CDR3 DNA: TGTGCCAGCAGCTTAGACGGGAGGGCCCTAGATACGCAGTATTTT.